Shown below are 10 T cell receptor beta chains from a single sample sequenced in a study of T cell responses to AZD1222 COVID-19 vaccine. Generated by immunoSEQ multiplex PCR, the TCRdb table keeps only in-frame clones and is missing some. Found here are 120,000 or so clones, approximately 82% of them singletons; the top ten hold about 27%. The sequencing here drew on peripheral blood, taken 28 days after the second AZD1222 dose. These receptors were collected from an adult who received the AZD1222 COVID-19 vaccine.

This chain connects TRBV12-3 or TRBV12-4 to TRBJ2-2; no firm D call. The CDR3 contains 12 residues. Between the trimmed V and J ends, which lost 6 bases and 7 bases, there was a span of 9 bases. The CDR3 loop is CASSPLVGELFF. The CDR3 nucleotides read TGTGCCAGCAGCCCCTTGGTCGGGGAGCTGTTTTTT.

The genes are TRBV5-8 and TRBJ2-3, with D perhaps matching TRBD1 (6 bases). Germline-derived CDR1 and CDR2 are SGHTS and YDEGEE. Trimming pared 4 bases from V and 2 bases from J, leaving 8 bases between. The CDR3 spans 13 residues. The CDR3 protein is CASSPGVTDTQYF. CDR3 nucleotide sequence: TGTGCCAGCAGCCCAGGGGTCACAGATACGCAGTATTTT.

The V call is TRBV15, the J call TRBJ2-1, with TRBD2 matching over 11 bases. There are 15 residues in the CDR3. V lost 1 base to trimming and J lost 8 bases; unmatched junction nucleotides: 4. From germline, CDR1 is LNHNV and CDR2 YYDKDF (reference sequence). The CDR3 nucleotides read TGTGCCACCAGCAGAGTGGTAGCGGGGGGGGATGAGCAGTTCTTC. This translates into CATSRVVAGGDEQFF.

This sequence joins TRBV6-5 and TRBJ2-7; 7 bases are shared with TRBD1. CDR3 length equals 15 residues. CDR1 MNHEY and CDR2 SVGAGI come from the germline V gene. J lost 0 bases, V lost 6 bases, and 8 bases had no gene match. CDR3 in DNA: TGTGCCAGCAGACCCACAGGGGAGAGCTCCTACGAGCAGTACTTC. It is translated as CASRPTGESSYEQYF.

The chain employs TRBV27 and TRBJ2-7, with D possibly TRBD2 on 5 matching bases. Germline-derived CDR1 and CDR2 are MNHEY and SMNVEV (reference sequence). Trimming took off 1 base at V and 5 bases at J, with 18 bases between the two ends. The CDR3 is 16 amino acids. CDR3 loop: CASSLWYRRFPDEQYF. CDR3 in DNA: TGTGCCAGCAGTTTATGGTATCGGAGGTTTCCCGACGAGCAGTACTTC.

The chain has TRBV7-6 and TRBJ1-1; D ambiguous. This CDR3 has 13 residues. Germline CDR1 reads SGHVS; CDR2 reads FNYEAQ. Trimming cost V 3 bases and J 7 bases, with 12 bases left between them. The CDR3 here is CASSFPPDGEAFF. The CDR3 region has the DNA TGTGCCAGCAGCTTCCCCCCGGACGGTGAAGCTTTCTTT. The variable domain in full, completed from reference TRBV7-6 and TRBJ1-1, reads GAGVSQSPRYKVTKRGQDVALRCDPISGHVSLYWYRQALGQGPEFLTYFNYEAQQDKSGLPNDRFSAERPEGSISTLTIQRTEQRDSAMYRCASSFPPDGEAFFGQGTRLTVV.

In its sample, this clone was seen a few times. DNA for the CDR3: TGCGCCAGCAGCTTGACGGTAGCAGATACGCAGTATTTT. It yields the protein CASSLTVADTQYF. The genes are TRBV5-1 and TRBJ2-3, with D uncertain. This CDR3 is built from 13 residues. Germline CDR1 is SGHRS and CDR2 is YFSETQ. Trimming took off 1 base at V and 4 bases at J, with 7 bases between the two ends.

The chain recombines TRBV2 with TRBJ2-3, with D hard to call. With 5 bases removed from V and 6 bases from J, the gap between germline ends came to 12 bases. The length of the CDR3 is 13 residues. The germline V gene encodes CDR1 SNHLY and CDR2 FYNNEI. The CDR3 DNA is TGTGCCAGCAGTTACAGCGAAGGGGATACGCAGTATTTT. Amino acid sequence: CASSYSEGDTQYF. Supplemented by reference TRBV2 and TRBJ2-3, the full variable domain reads EPEVTQTPSHQVTQMGQEVILRCVPISNHLYFYWYRQILGQKVEFLVSFYNNEISEKSEIFDDQFSVERPDGSNFTLKIRSTKLEDSAMYFCASSYSEGDTQYFGPGTRLTVL.

The gene calls are TRBV7-9 and TRBJ2-3; 7 bases agree with TRBD2. The CDR3 consists of 15 residues. Germline V CDR1 and CDR2: SEHNR, FQNEAQ (reference sequence). V was pared by 2 bases and J by 5 bases, with 7 bases of the junction left unmatched. The CDR3 DNA sequence: TGTGCCAGCAGCTTACTGAGCGGGGTTGAAGATACGCAGTATTTT. This encodes CASSLLSGVEDTQYF.

This chain joins TRBV7-2 and TRBJ1-1; D remains unclear. CDR1 SGHTA and CDR2 FQGNSA come from the germline V gene. The germline V and J ends were trimmed by 3 bases and 4 bases, with 9 bases remaining between them. The CDR3 consists of 13 residues. The CDR3 region has the DNA TGTGCCAGCAGCTTGTATGGAAGCACTGAAGCTTTCTTT. It codes for CASSLYGSTEAFF.